The present T cell receptor (beta chain) was sequenced within a study of blood T cell repertoires in COVID-19. Two consecutive negative NP/OP PCR tests, clearance, or resolved symptoms defined Cohort 3 recovery. CDR3 length: 16 amino acids. V shed 1 base and J shed 3 bases, with 10 bases lying between them. From germline, CDR1 is SGHAT and CDR2 FQNNGV. Authors' processing steps: Estimation of nucleated cell counts relied on the amplification of reference gene primers. Clones were read by immunoSEQ multiplex PCR, and TCRdb kept only the in-frame ones, dropping some. The DNA was the basis for D and trimming; V, J and clone size are from that table. This repertoire shows around 310,000 clones, 89% found once; its top ten account for over 9%.

The genes are TRBV11-2 and TRBJ1-6, with D hard to call. The clonotype comes from a woman aged 25 to 45 who had recovered from COVID-19. Source material: PBMCs or T cells enriched from blood (not recorded which). Written as DNA, the CDR3 is TGTGCCAGCAGCTTAGCCGTAGAACTCTATAATTCACCCCTCCACTTT. It encodes CASSLAVELYNSPLHF.